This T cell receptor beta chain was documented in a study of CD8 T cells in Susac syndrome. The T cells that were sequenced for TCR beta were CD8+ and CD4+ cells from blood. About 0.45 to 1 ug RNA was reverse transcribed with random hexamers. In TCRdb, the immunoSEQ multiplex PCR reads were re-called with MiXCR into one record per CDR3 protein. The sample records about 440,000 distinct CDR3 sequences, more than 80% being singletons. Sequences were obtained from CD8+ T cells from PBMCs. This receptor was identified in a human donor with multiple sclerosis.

The CDR3 loop reads CASTTGQVTYQETQYF. DNA of the CDR3: TGTGCCAGCACCACAGGACAGGTCACTTACCAAGAGACCCAGTACTTC. V is TRBV12-3 or TRBV12-4 and J is TRBJ2-5; 7 nucleotides line up with TRBD1. There are 16 residues in the CDR3. J was trimmed by 0 bases and V by 7 bases; bases with no gene match: 11.